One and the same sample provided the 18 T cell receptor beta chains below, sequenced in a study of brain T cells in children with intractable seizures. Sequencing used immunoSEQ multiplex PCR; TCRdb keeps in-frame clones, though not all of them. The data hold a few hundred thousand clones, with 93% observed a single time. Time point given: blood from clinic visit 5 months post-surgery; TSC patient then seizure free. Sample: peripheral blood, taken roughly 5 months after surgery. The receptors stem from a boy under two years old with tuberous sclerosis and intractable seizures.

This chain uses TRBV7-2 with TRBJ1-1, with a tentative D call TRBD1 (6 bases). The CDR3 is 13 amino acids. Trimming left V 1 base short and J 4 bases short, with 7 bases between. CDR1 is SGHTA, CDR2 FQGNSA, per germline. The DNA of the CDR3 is TGTGCCAGCAGCTTAGACAGGGTCACTGAAGCTTTCTTT. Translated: CASSLDRVTEAFF. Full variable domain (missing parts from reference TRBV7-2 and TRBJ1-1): GAGVSQSPSNKVTEKGKDVELRCDPISGHTALYWYRQSLGQGLEFLIYFQGNSAPDKSGLPSDRFSAERTGGSVSTLTIQRTQQEDSAVYLCASSLDRVTEAFFGQGTRLTVV.

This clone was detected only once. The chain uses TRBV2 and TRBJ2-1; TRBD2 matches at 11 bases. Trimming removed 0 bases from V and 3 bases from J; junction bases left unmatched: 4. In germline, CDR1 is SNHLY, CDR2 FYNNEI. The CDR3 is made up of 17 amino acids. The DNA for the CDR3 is TGTGCCAGCAGTGAAGCTTGGCTAGCGGGAGGCTACAATGAGCAGTTCTTC. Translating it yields CASSEAWLAGGYNEQFF.

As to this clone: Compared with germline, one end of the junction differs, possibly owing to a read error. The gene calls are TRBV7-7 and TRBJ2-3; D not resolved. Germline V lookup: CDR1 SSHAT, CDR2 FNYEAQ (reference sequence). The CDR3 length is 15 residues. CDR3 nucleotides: TGTGCTAGCAGCCACCGACAACGTAGCACAGATACGCAGTATTTT. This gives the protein CASSHRQRSTDTQYF. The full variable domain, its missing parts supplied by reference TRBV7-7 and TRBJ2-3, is GAGVSQSPRYKVTKRGQDVTLRCDPISSHATLYWYQQALGQGPEFLTYFNYEAQPDKSGLPSDRFSAERPEGSISTLTIQRTEQRDSAMYRCASSHRQRSTDTQYFGPGTRLTVL.

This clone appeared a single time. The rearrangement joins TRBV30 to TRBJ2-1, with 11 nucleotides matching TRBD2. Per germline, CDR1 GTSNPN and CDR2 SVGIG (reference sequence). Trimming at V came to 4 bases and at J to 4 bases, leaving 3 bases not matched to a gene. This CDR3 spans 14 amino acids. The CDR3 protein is CAWNPSGGYNEQFF. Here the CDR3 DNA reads TGTGCCTGGAACCCTAGCGGGGGGTACAATGAGCAGTTCTTC.

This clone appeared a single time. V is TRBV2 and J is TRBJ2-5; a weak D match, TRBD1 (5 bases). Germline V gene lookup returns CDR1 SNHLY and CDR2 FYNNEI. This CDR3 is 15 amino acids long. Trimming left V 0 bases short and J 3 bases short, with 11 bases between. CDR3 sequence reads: CASSEAPTAKETQYF. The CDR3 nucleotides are TGTGCCAGCAGTGAAGCGCCGACAGCCAAAGAGACCCAGTACTTC.

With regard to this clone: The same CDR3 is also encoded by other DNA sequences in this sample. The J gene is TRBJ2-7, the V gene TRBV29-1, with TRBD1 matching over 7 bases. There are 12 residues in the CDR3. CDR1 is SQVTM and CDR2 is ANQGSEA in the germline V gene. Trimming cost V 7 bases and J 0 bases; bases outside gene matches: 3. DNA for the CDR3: TGCAGCGCGGGACAGAGCTCCTACGAGCAGTACTTC. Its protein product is CSAGQSSYEQYF.

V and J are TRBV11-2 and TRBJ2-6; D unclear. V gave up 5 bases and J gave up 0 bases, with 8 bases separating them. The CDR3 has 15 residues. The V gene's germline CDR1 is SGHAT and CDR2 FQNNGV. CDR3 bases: TGTGCCAGCAGCCCGCCCGCCTCTGGGGCCAACGTCCTGACTTTC. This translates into CASSPPASGANVLTF.

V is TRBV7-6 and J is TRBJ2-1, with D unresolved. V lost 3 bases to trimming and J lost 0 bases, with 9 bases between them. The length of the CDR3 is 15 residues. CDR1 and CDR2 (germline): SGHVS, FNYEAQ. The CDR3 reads CASSLDHSSYNEQFF. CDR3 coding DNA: TGTGCCAGCAGCTTGGACCACAGCTCCTACAATGAGCAGTTCTTC.

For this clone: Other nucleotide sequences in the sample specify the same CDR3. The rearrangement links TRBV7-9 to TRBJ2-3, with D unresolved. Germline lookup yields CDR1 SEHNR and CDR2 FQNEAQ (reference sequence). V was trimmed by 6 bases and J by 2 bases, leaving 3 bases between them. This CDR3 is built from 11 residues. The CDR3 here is CASRFTDTQYF. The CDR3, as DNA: TGTGCCAGCAGATTCACAGATACGCAGTATTTT.

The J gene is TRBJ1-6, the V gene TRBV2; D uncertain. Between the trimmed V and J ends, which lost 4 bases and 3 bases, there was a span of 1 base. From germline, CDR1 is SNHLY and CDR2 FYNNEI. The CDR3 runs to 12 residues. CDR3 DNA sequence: TGTGCCAGCAGTGGCTATAATTCACCCCTCCACTTT. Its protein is CASSGYNSPLHF.

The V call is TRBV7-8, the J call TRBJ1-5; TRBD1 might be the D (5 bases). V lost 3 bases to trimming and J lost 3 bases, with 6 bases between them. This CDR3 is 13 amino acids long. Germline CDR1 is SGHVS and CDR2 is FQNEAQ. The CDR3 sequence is CASSFRDNQPQHF. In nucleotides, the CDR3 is TGTGCCAGCAGCTTCAGGGACAATCAGCCCCAGCATTTT.

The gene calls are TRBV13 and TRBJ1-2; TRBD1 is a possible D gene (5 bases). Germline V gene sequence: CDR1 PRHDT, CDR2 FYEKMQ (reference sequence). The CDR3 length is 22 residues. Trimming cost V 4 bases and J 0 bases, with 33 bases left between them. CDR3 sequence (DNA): TGTGCCAGCAGCTCGCTACCCCTCTTTAACCCCCTCGACAGCCAACCTAACTATGGCTACACCTTC. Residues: CASSSLPLFNPLDSQPNYGYTF. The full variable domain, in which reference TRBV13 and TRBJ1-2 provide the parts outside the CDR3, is AAGVIQSPRHLIKEKRETATLKCYPIPRHDTVYWYQQGPGQDPQFLISFYEKMQSDKGSIPDRFSAQQFSDYHSELNMSSLELGDSALYFCASSSLPLFNPLDSQPNYGYTFGSGTRLTVV.

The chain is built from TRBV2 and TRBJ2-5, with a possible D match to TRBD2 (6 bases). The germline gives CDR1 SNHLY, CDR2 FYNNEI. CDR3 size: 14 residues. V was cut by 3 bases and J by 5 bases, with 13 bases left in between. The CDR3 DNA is TGTGCCAGCAGTGAGGTTTCGGGGGTGGAGACCCAGTACTTC. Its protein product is CASSEVSGVETQYF.

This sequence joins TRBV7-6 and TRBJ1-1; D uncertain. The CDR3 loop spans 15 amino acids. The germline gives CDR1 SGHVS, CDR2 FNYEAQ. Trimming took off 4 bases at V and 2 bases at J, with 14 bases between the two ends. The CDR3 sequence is CASSSRSEFNTEAFF. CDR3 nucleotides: TGTGCCAGCAGCTCGCGAAGTGAGTTCAACACTGAAGCTTTCTTT.

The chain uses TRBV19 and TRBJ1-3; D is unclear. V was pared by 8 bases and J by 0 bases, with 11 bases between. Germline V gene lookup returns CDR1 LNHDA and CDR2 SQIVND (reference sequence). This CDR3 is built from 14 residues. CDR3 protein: CASRREGSGNTIYF. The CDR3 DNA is TGTGCCAGTCGTCGGGAAGGCTCTGGAAACACCATATATTTT.

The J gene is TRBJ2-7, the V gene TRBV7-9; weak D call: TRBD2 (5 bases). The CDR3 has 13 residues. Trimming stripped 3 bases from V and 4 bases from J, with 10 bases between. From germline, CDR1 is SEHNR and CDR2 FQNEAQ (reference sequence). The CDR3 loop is CASSFSATYEQYF. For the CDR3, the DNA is TGTGCCAGCAGCTTTAGCGCAACGTACGAGCAGTACTTC.

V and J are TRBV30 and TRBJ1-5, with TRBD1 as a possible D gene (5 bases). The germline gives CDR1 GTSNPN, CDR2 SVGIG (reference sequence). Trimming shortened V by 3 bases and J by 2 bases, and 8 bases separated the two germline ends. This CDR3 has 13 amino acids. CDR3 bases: TGTGCCTGGAGGACGGGGGGCAATCAGCCCCAGCATTTT. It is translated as CAWRTGGNQPQHF.

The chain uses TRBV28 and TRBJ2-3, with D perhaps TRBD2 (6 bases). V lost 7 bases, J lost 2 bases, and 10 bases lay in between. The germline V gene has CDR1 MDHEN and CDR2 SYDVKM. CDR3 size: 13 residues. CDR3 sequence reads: CASTGDNTDTQYF. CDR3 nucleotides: TGTGCCAGCACGGGGGATAACACAGATACGCAGTATTTT. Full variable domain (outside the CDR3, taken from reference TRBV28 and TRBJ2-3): DVKVTQSSRYLVKRTGEKVFLECVQDMDHENMFWYRQDPGLGLRLIYFSYDVKMKEKGDIPEGYSVSREKKERFSLILESASTNQTSMYLCASTGDNTDTQYFGPGTRLTVL.